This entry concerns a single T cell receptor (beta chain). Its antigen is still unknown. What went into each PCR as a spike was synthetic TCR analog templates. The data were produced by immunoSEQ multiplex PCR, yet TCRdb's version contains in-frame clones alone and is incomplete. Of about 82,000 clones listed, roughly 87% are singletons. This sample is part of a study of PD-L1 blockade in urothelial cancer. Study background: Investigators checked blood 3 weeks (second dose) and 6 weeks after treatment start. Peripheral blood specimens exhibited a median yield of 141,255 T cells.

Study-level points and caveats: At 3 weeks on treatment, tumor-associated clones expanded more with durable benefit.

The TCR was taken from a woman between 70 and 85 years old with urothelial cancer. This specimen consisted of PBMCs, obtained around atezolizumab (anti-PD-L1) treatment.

The CDR3 DNA reads as TGCGCCAGCAGCTTCATAGCGGGGGGGCCCGATGAGCAGTTCTTC. Its protein product is CASSFIAGGPDEQFF. The gene calls are TRBV5-1 and TRBJ2-1; 11 bases align to TRBD2. The CDR3 loop spans 15 amino acids. Germline V gene lookup returns CDR1 SGHRS and CDR2 YFSETQ. The ends lost 2 bases at V and 8 bases at J; junction bases unmatched: 6.